This entry concerns a single T cell receptor (beta chain). The data originate from a study of blood T cell repertoires in COVID-19. At the level of the study: Specimens from acute and convalescent COVID-19 originated in the United States, Italy and Spain. Sources were T cells, B-cell-depleted T cells, or PBMCs; the material itself was cDNA or gDNA.

Germline V gives CDR1 SEHNR, CDR2 FQNEAQ (reference sequence). Unmatched junction bases numbered 3, after V lost 0 bases and J lost 6 bases. This CDR3 is built from 15 residues. The authors' processing: Nucleated cell counts were estimated from reference gene primer amplification. The protocol was immunoSEQ multiplex PCR, while the TCRdb copy is restricted to in-frame clones and leaves out a portion. For V, J and clone size, that table is used; D and trimming come from the DNA. The sample yields some 130,000 clones, roughly four fifths seen once. The gene calls are TRBV7-9 and TRBJ2-7, with 12 bases identical to TRBD2. The sequenced material came from peripheral blood. The sequence was collected from a human donor in a cohort sampled during active COVID-19. The CDR3 loop is CASSLAGLAGVEQYF. Written as DNA, the CDR3 is TGTGCCAGCAGCTTAGCGGGACTAGCGGGTGTCGAGCAGTACTTC.